This TCR beta chain was recovered during a study of beta chain features in type 1 diabetes. V lost 4 bases and J lost 7; bases outside the gene matches: 10. Germline lookup yields CDR1 SGHDT and CDR2 YYEEEE. The CDR3 contains 15 residues. Reverse transcribing all isolated RNA meant expressed TCRB transcripts were sequenced. The table came from immunoSEQ multiplex PCR; TCRdb's copy has only in-frame clones and leaves some out. The sample lists 970,000 or so clones, roughly a sixth seen once, with 0.023% in the top ten. This sequence joins TRBV5-6 and TRBJ2-1; 8 positions match TRBD1. This TCR derives from a woman in her late teens or twenties in good health. The sample taken for sequencing was naive CD4+ T cells from blood. CDR3 sequence (DNA): TGTGCCAGCAGCGAGCGACAGGGGAACGAGAATGAGCAGTTCTTC. Amino acids: CASSERQGNENEQFF. The full variable domain, with the rest looked up from reference TRBV5-6 and TRBJ2-1, is DAGVTQSPTHLIKTRGQQVTLRCSPKSGHDTVSWYQQALGQGPQFIFQYYEEEERQRGNFPDRFSGHQFPNYSSELNVNALLLGDSALYLCASSERQGNENEQFFGPGTRLTVL.